Presented here are 29 T cell receptor beta chains from one specimen sequenced in a study of T cells in Graves' hyperthyroidism and ophthalmopathy. Authors of the study amplified TCR beta CDR3 regions from RNA transcripts. The primer set for the first-round RT-PCR of the TCR CDR3 was HTBI. One entry per CDR3 protein results from TCRdb running MiXCR on the multiplex PCR reads. This sample has nearly 600,000 distinct CDR3 sequences, with approximately 15% found just once. The sample consisted of blood. These receptors all come from a woman aged 25 to 39 with Graves' hyperthyroidism that later progressed to Graves' ophthalmopathy.

This clonotype was counted a few times. This chain connects TRBV5-1 to TRBJ2-3; TRBD2 might be the D (6 bases). The germline CDR1 and CDR2 sequences are SGHRS and YFSETQ. The CDR3 is 14 residues long. V lost 4 bases to trimming and J lost 6 bases, with 15 bases between them. CDR3 amino acids: CASSPGLVEDTQYF. The CDR3 DNA reads TGCGCCAGCAGCCCGGGACTCGTTGAGGATACGCAGTATTTT.

This clonotype has at least ten counts. The V gene is TRBV7-2, the J gene TRBJ2-5, with 13 positions matching TRBD2. CDR1 is SGHTA, CDR2 FQGNSA, per germline. The CDR3 has 19 amino acids. V shed 4 bases and J 1 base; nucleotides not matched to a gene: 12. This CDR3 reads CASSSAPGLAGHIQETQYF. The CDR3 DNA is TGTGCCAGCAGCTCCGCTCCGGGACTAGCGGGGCACATCCAAGAGACCCAGTACTTC.

This clonotype came up many times. The chain uses TRBV24-1 and TRBJ2-7, with D possibly TRBD1 on 6 matching bases. Trimming pared 7 bases from V and 2 bases from J, leaving 14 bases between. CDR1 and CDR2 from the germline V gene are KGHDR and SFDVKD. This CDR3 spans 14 amino acids. This CDR3 reads CATSPGDLTYEQYF. As DNA, the CDR3 is TGTGCCACCAGCCCAGGGGATTTAACCTACGAGCAGTACTTC.

There are a few counts of this clonotype. V and J are TRBV3-1 and TRBJ1-6, with TRBD1 as a possible D gene (5 bases). V lost 3 bases to trimming and J lost 18 bases, with 18 bases between them. Germline-derived CDR1 and CDR2 are LGHDT and YNNKEL (reference sequence). CDR3 length equals 13 residues. CDR3 in DNA: TGTGCCAGCAGCCAGGTCGGTGGTGGAGGGGCCCACTTT. Translated, it gives CASSQVGGGGAHF.

The rearrangement joins TRBV4-2 to TRBJ1-5; D is perhaps TRBD1 (5 bases). CDR1 and CDR2 from the germline V gene are LGHNA and YNFKEQ. Trimming cost V 0 bases and J 0 bases, with 18 bases left between them. The CDR3 has 19 residues. DNA for the CDR3: TGTGCCAGCAGCCAAGAACCCGACACGGGGGGGTATAGCAATCAGCCCCAGCATTTT. It encodes CASSQEPDTGGYSNQPQHF.

This clonotype was detected many times. CDR3 loop: CASSLPGAKETQYF. The CDR3 bases are TGTGCCAGCAGTTTACCAGGGGCAAAAGAGACCCAGTACTTC. The rearrangement links TRBV27 to TRBJ2-5, with a tentative D call TRBD1 (6 bases). Germline V CDR1 and CDR2: MNHEY, SMNVEV (reference sequence). V was clipped by 2 bases and J by 3 bases, with 10 bases between them. The length of the CDR3 is 14 residues.

This clonotype was picked up many times. The CDR3 DNA follows: TGCGCCAGCAGCTTGCCCTCGGGACTAGCGGGAGATGGGTGGTCCTACGAGCAGTACTTC. This codes for CASSLPSGLAGDGWSYEQYF. V gene TRBV5-1 combines with J gene TRBJ2-7; 14 bases are a match to TRBD2. V gave up 1 base and J gave up 1 base; unmatched junction bases: 13. CDR1 and CDR2 from the germline V gene are SGHRS and YFSETQ. The CDR3 totals 20 residues.

This clonotype was seen only a few times. The rearrangement joins TRBV10-3 to TRBJ1-4; 8 nucleotides match TRBD1. The CDR3 sequence is 14 residues long. Looked up from germline, CDR1 is ENHRY and CDR2 is SYGVKD. V was clipped by 6 bases and J by 7 bases; unmatched bases: 7. CDR3 coding DNA: TGTGCCATCAGCCCAGGGGGCGCGGGTGAAAAACTGTTTTTT. Residues: CAISPGGAGEKLFF.

This clonotype was found a few times. One base away lies a much larger clone, so this may be a sequencing read error. The CDR3 reads CASSFSGNYDEQFF. As DNA, the CDR3 is TGTGCCAGCAGCTTTAGCGGGAATTACGATGAGCAGTTCTTC. The chain joins TRBV11-1 to TRBJ2-1, with 8 bases that match TRBD2. Per germline, CDR1 SGHAT and CDR2 FQDESV (reference sequence). J lost 8 bases, V lost 3 bases, and 6 bases had no gene match. The CDR3 spans 14 residues.

This clonotype was counted many times. The chain couples TRBV5-1 to TRBJ2-7; the D is unclear. This CDR3 has 13 amino acids. Germline values: CDR1 SGHRS, CDR2 YFSETQ. Trimming removed 2 bases from V and 3 bases from J, with 9 bases in between. CDR3 sequence reads: CASSFSDLYEQYF. Written as DNA, the CDR3 is TGCGCCAGCAGCTTCTCCGACCTCTACGAGCAGTACTTC.

This clonotype was seen at least ten times. This sequence joins TRBV24-1 and TRBJ2-1; 14 bases align to TRBD2. Germline V CDR1 and CDR2: KGHDR, SFDVKD. The CDR3 has 17 residues. The V gene end was trimmed by 2 bases and the J gene end by 7 bases; junction bases not matched to a gene: 6. The CDR3 loop is CATSDSGTSGSGNEQFF. Written as DNA, the CDR3 is TGTGCCACCAGTGATTCCGGGACTAGCGGGAGCGGAAATGAGCAGTTCTTC.

This clonotype has more than one count but fewer than ten. The chain links TRBV5-4 to TRBJ2-3, with a weak D call TRBD2 (5 bases). There are 15 residues in the CDR3. Per germline, CDR1 SGHNT and CDR2 YYREEE (reference sequence). The V and J ends lost 4 bases and 5 bases respectively, with 17 bases between them. The CDR3 loop reads CASSLGERRGDTQYF. DNA of the CDR3: TGTGCCAGCAGCCTTGGGGAGAGGAGAGGAGATACGCAGTATTTT.

This clonotype was observed many times. CDR3 sequence (DNA): TGTGCCAGCAGTTACCGGGGCCAACACGAAGATACGCAGTATTTT. It codes for CASSYRGQHEDTQYF. The rearrangement uses TRBV6-5 and TRBJ2-3; perhaps D is TRBD1 or TRBD2 (5 bases each). This CDR3 spans 15 amino acids. Trimming took off 2 bases at V and 5 bases at J, with 14 bases between the two ends. Germline V gene data show CDR1 as MNHEY and CDR2 as SVGAGI.

The sample holds many counts of this clonotype. The chain uses TRBV11-3 and TRBJ1-1; 7 bases line up with TRBD1. The CDR3 is 14 residues long. The trim removed 1 base at V and 7 bases at J, leaving 6 bases unmatched. In germline, CDR1 is SGHNT, CDR2 YENEEA. CDR3 region: CASSLVGGKVEAFF. CDR3 coding DNA: TGTGCCAGCAGCTTAGTAGGGGGCAAGGTTGAAGCTTTCTTT. The full variable domain, with the rest looked up from reference TRBV11-3 and TRBJ1-1, is EAGVVQSPRYKIIEKKQPVAFWCNPISGHNTLYWYLQNLGQGPELLIRYENEEAVDDSQLPKDRFSAERLKGVDSTLKIQPAELGDSAVYLCASSLVGGKVEAFFGQGTRLTVV.

This clonotype was observed at least ten times. The V gene is TRBV7-9, the J gene TRBJ2-3, with D unresolved. CDR3 length equals 14 residues. The V end lost 5 bases, the J end lost 1 base, and 10 bases lay between the germline ends. The germline CDR1 and CDR2 sequences are SEHNR and FQNEAQ (reference sequence). In nucleotides, the CDR3 is TGTGCCAGCAGCCCGACGTTGGGCACAGATACGCAGTATTTT. Amino acids: CASSPTLGTDTQYF.

This clonotype was picked up a small number of times. The chain combines TRBV29-1 with TRBJ2-5, with TRBD2 matching 8 bases. The CDR3 is 12 residues long. The germline gives CDR1 SQVTM, CDR2 ANQGSEA. Trimming took 6 bases from V and 4 from J; bases not matched to a gene: 4. CDR3 sequence: CSVPGLGETQYF. The DNA for the CDR3 is TGCAGCGTGCCGGGACTAGGAGAGACCCAGTACTTC.

The J gene is TRBJ2-7, the V gene TRBV5-1; 10 nucleotides align to TRBD1. The germline CDR1 and CDR2 sequences are SGHRS and YFSETQ. This CDR3 is built from 14 residues. After removal of 4 bases from V and 5 bases from J, the junction contained 6 bases not matched to a gene. The CDR3: CASSAGDRGHEQYF. The CDR3 nucleotides are TGCGCCAGCAGCGCCGGGGACAGGGGCCACGAGCAGTACTTC. Full variable domain (remainder filled in from reference TRBV5-1 and TRBJ2-7): KAGVTQTPRYLIKTRGQQVTLSCSPISGHRSVSWYQQTPGQGLQFLFEYFSETQRNKGNFPGRFSGRQFSNSRSEMNVSTLELGDSALYLCASSAGDRGHEQYFGPGTRLTVT.

In this sample, this clonotype turned up a few times. The rearrangement joins TRBV10-3 to TRBJ1-4; D is possibly TRBD1 (6 bases). V was cut by 6 bases and J by 8 bases, with 16 bases left in between. Germline CDR1 ENHRY, CDR2 SYGVKD. This CDR3 has 14 residues. This CDR3 is CAIRRQGLREKLFF. DNA for the CDR3: TGTGCCATCAGGCGCCAGGGGTTAAGAGAAAAACTGTTTTTT.

This clonotype was counted a few times. The chain links TRBV20-1 to TRBJ1-2, with D hard to call. V was cut by 0 bases and J by 5 bases, with 7 bases left in between. The germline V gene has CDR1 DFQATT and CDR2 SNEGSKA (reference sequence). The CDR3 loop spans 12 amino acids. The CDR3 is CSARDSGYGYTF. The DNA for the CDR3 is TGCAGTGCTAGAGATAGTGGTTATGGCTACACCTTC.

This clonotype was picked up a small number of times. The chain combines TRBV6-6 with TRBJ2-1; TRBD2 aligns across 9 bases. Losses at the gene ends were 0 bases for V and 7 bases for J; bases not matched to a gene: 7. Germline lookup yields CDR1 MNHNY and CDR2 SVGAGI (reference sequence). The CDR3 is made up of 16 amino acids. The CDR3 is CASSYSAGGPINEQFF. The CDR3 region has the DNA TGTGCCAGCAGTTACTCGGCGGGAGGGCCAATTAATGAGCAGTTCTTC.

This clonotype was detected many times. J is TRBJ2-7 and V is TRBV12-3 or TRBV12-4; TRBD2 matches at 8 bases. The CDR3 length is 13 residues. Trimming took 2 bases from V and 9 from J; bases not matched to a gene: 6. This chain's CDR3 is CASSLSGSWLQYF. The CDR3, as DNA: TGTGCCAGCAGTTTAAGCGGGAGTTGGCTGCAGTACTTC.

Turning to this clonotype: This clone may be a read error of a much larger clone one base away. The chain links TRBV7-9 to TRBJ2-2; D unclear. The CDR3 is 14 amino acids. Germline V CDR1 and CDR2: SEHNR, FQNEAQ (reference sequence). V lost 5 bases, J lost 5 bases, and 12 bases lay in between. The CDR3 DNA reads as TGTGCCAGCAGCGCATATGAGAAGACCGGGGAGCTGTTTTTT. This encodes CASSAYEKTGELFF.

This clonotype occurred many times. The chain employs TRBV27 and TRBJ1-1; perhaps TRBD1 as D (5 bases). CDR1 MNHEY and CDR2 SMNVEV come from the germline V gene (reference sequence). V was trimmed by 2 bases and J by 4 bases, leaving 11 bases between them. The CDR3 extends over 14 amino acids. CDR3 residues: CASSLQPQGTEAFF. CDR3 nucleotide sequence: TGTGCCAGCAGTTTACAGCCTCAGGGCACTGAAGCTTTCTTT.

In this sample, this clonotype turned up many times. The chain couples TRBV20-1 to TRBJ2-5; TRBD1 is a possible D gene (6 bases). V was pared by 1 base and J by 2 bases, with 14 bases between. The CDR3 spans 15 residues. Germline loops: CDR1 DFQATT, CDR2 SNEGSKA (reference sequence). DNA of the CDR3: TGCAGTGCTAGAGGGCTAGGACAGCCTCAAGAGACCCAGTACTTC. Its translation: CSARGLGQPQETQYF.

This clonotype was seen repeatedly, ten times or more. This chain links TRBV2 with TRBJ2-7; 9 bases fit TRBD1. CDR1 is SNHLY and CDR2 is FYNNEI in the germline V gene. This CDR3 spans 15 amino acids. The J segment lost 3 bases and the V segment lost 2 bases, leaving 5 bases of the junction unmatched. The CDR3 here is CASSELTGQGYEQYF. CDR3 nucleotide sequence: TGTGCCAGCAGTGAACTCACGGGACAGGGCTACGAGCAGTACTTC.

This rearrangement joins TRBV19 to TRBJ2-5, with TRBD1 identical over 7 bases. Germline V gene sequence: CDR1 LNHDA, CDR2 SQIVND (reference sequence). The ends lost 5 bases at V and 1 base at J; junction bases unmatched: 13. The CDR3 consists of 17 residues. Here the CDR3 reads CASSPSTYRGLQETQYF. The CDR3 DNA follows: TGTGCCAGTAGTCCTTCGACCTACAGGGGCCTCCAAGAGACCCAGTACTTC.

Of note for this clonotype: The junction departs from germline at one end; a sequencing error may be responsible. The J gene is TRBJ2-2, the V gene TRBV2; 9 bases map to TRBD2. The CDR3 is 16 amino acids. The germline CDR1 and CDR2 sequences are SNHLY and FYNNEI. CDR3 region: CASSLIAGANTGELVF. CDR3 DNA sequence: TGTGCCAGCAGTCTCATAGCGGGAGCGAACACCGGGGAGCTGGTTTTT.

This clonotype was counted at least ten times. The genes are TRBV5-1 and TRBJ2-1; D is ambiguous. The CDR3 runs to 15 residues. Germline V CDR1 and CDR2: SGHRS, YFSETQ. Trimming left V 0 bases short and J 1 base short, with 8 bases between. The chain's CDR3 is CASSLGEISYNEQFF. CDR3 nucleotide sequence: TGCGCCAGCAGCTTGGGGGAAATTTCCTACAATGAGCAGTTCTTC.

This clonotype was seen many times. The CDR3 spells CASSSSLANTGELFF. CDR3 nucleotide sequence: TGTGCCAGCAGCTCGAGTCTAGCTAACACCGGGGAGCTGTTTTTT. The chain couples TRBV3-1 to TRBJ2-2, with D possibly matching TRBD2 (5 bases). The CDR3 has 15 residues. V lost 5 bases, J lost 2 bases, and 12 bases lay in between. Germline CDR1 reads LGHDT; CDR2 reads YNNKEL (reference sequence).